These 28 T cell receptor beta chains came from one sample sequenced in a study of blood T cell repertoires in COVID-19. Clones were read by immunoSEQ multiplex PCR, and TCRdb kept only the in-frame ones, dropping some. Altogether under 250,000 clones are present, just under 85% being singletons, with the ten largest covering roughly 4%. The sample comprised peripheral blood. The receptors originated from a man aged 50 to 59 with acute or convalescent COVID-19.

The chain carries TRBV3-1 (or the pseudogene TRBV3-2) and TRBJ1-3; 8 positions agree with TRBD1. Trimming cost V 2 bases and J 6 bases; bases outside gene matches: 3. Germline values: CDR1 LGHDT, CDR2 YNNKEL (reference sequence). The CDR3 extends over 14 amino acids. The CDR3 DNA sequence: TGTGCCAGCAGCCAACACAGGGGGTCAAACACCATATATTTT. Amino acid sequence: CASSQHRGSNTIYF.

The chain has TRBV23-1 and TRBJ1-2; D ambiguous. TRBV23-1 is assigned to the ORF class and has an uncertain function. The CDR3 runs to 13 residues. V was trimmed by 1 base and J by 5 bases, leaving 8 bases between them. CDR3 protein: CASSQYPSYGYTF. The DNA for the CDR3 is TGCGCCAGCAGTCAATACCCGAGTTATGGCTACACCTTC.

This clone was observed a few times. The J gene is TRBJ2-7, the V gene TRBV5-1; 8 nucleotides match TRBD2. Germline CDR1 is SGHRS and CDR2 is YFSETQ. This CDR3 has 14 amino acids. V shed 7 bases and J 0 bases; nucleotides not matched to a gene: 6. The CDR3 loop reads CASSKAGDSYEQYF. DNA of the CDR3: TGCGCCAGCTCCAAAGCGGGGGACTCCTACGAGCAGTACTTC.

This clone has only a few counts. This chain uses TRBV3-1 (or the pseudogene TRBV3-2) with TRBJ1-6, with D perhaps matching TRBD1 (5 bases). V was pared by 3 bases and J by 10 bases, with 13 bases between. Germline lookup yields CDR1 LGHDT and CDR2 YNNKEL (reference sequence). The CDR3 extends over 14 amino acids. The CDR3, as DNA: TGTGCCAGCAGCCAGGGGGGTAGTGGATCACCCCTCCACTTT. It is translated as CASSQGGSGSPLHF.

For the CDR3, the DNA is TGTGCCAGCAGTTACTACAGGCTTAACCCCATGGATGGCTACACCTTC. Protein sequence: CASSYYRLNPMDGYTF. The chain uses TRBV6-5 and TRBJ1-2; D may be TRBD1 (5 bases). V lost 1 base, J lost 6 bases, and 18 bases lay in between. The CDR3 is 16 amino acids. Germline loops: CDR1 MNHEY, CDR2 SVGAGI.

The chain employs TRBV5-1 and TRBJ1-6; 8 bases map to TRBD1. The V gene's germline CDR1 is SGHRS and CDR2 YFSETQ. The CDR3 length is 16 residues. J gave up 9 bases and V 2 bases, and 10 bases lay outside the gene matches. DNA for the CDR3: TGCGCCAGCAGCTTAGAGCCGTCAGGGGGCAGTTCACCCCTCCACTTT. As protein: CASSLEPSGGSSPLHF.

The V gene is TRBV6-5, the J gene TRBJ2-7; no reliable D call. V was trimmed by 7 bases and J by 2 bases, leaving 6 bases between them. The CDR3 extends over 11 amino acids. The germline gives CDR1 MNHEY, CDR2 SVGAGI. DNA of the CDR3: TGTGCCAGCATTCAGGCCTACGAGCAGTACTTC. Its protein product is CASIQAYEQYF.

V and J are TRBV3-1 (or the pseudogene TRBV3-2) and TRBJ1-1; 8 positions agree with TRBD1. The CDR3 is 14 amino acids. Germline values: CDR1 LGHDT, CDR2 YNNKEL (reference sequence). J was trimmed by 6 bases and V by 0 bases; bases with no gene match: 3. In DNA, the CDR3 is TGTGCCAGCAGCCAAGAGGACAGGGAGGCTGAAGCTTTCTTT. Translated, it gives CASSQEDREAEAFF.

This clone was observed a handful of times. The chain links TRBV20-1 to TRBJ2-1; D is undetermined. V lost 6 bases to trimming and J lost 8 bases, with 8 bases between them. The CDR3 length is 10 residues. Germline CDR1 DFQATT, CDR2 SNEGSKA (reference sequence). The CDR3 sequence is CSAGRHEQFF. CDR3 in DNA: TGCAGTGCGGGCCGACATGAGCAGTTCTTC.

V is TRBV12-3 or TRBV12-4 and J is TRBJ1-2, with D unclear. The CDR3 loop spans 11 amino acids. With 5 bases removed from V and 5 bases from J, the gap between germline ends came to 6 bases. CDR3 sequence: CASSRSYGYTF. Here the CDR3 DNA reads TGTGCCAGCAGTCGTAGTTATGGCTACACCTTC.

The CDR3 protein is CASSRTGDGNQPQHF. Written as DNA, the CDR3 is TGTGCCAGCAGCAGGACAGGGGACGGCAATCAGCCCCAGCATTTT. V usage is TRBV21-1 and J usage is TRBJ1-5; TRBD1, the table's D call, lacks a check against the DNA. TRBV21-1 is a recognized pseudogene. CDR3 length: 15 residues.

CDR3 nucleotide sequence: TGTGCCAGCAGGCGGACTACGTCCTACGAGCAGTACTTC. It translates to CASRRTTSYEQYF. This chain uses TRBV27 with TRBJ2-7, with D tentatively TRBD2 (6 bases). Per germline, CDR1 MNHEY and CDR2 SMNVEV (reference sequence). The CDR3 runs 13 residues. The V and J ends lost 6 bases and 1 base respectively, with 10 bases between them.

This chain links TRBV30 with TRBJ2-3; possible D gene TRBD2, 6 bases. Germline V gene sequence: CDR1 GTSNPN, CDR2 SVGIG (reference sequence). V lost 0 bases, J lost 2 bases, and 9 bases lay in between. The CDR3 is 14 amino acids. CDR3 region: CAWSVRDFTDTQYF. The CDR3 bases are TGTGCCTGGAGTGTCCGGGACTTCACAGATACGCAGTATTTT.

The chain joins TRBV14 to TRBJ2-1; 7 bases agree with TRBD2. Germline trimming cut 0 bases from V and 3 bases from J; bases unmatched to any gene: 2. CDR1 and CDR2 from the germline V gene are SGHDN and FVKESK. The CDR3 covers 15 residues. CDR3 bases: TGTGCCAGCAGCCAAGATGGGGACTACTACAATGAGCAGTTCTTC. Protein product: CASSQDGDYYNEQFF.

The CDR3 region is CASSFLVGTGGPYEQYF. In DNA, the CDR3 is TGTGCCAGCAGCTTTCTTGTTGGGACAGGGGGTCCCTACGAGCAGTACTTC. V is TRBV5-6 and J is TRBJ2-7; 11 bases line up with TRBD1. Per the germline V gene, CDR1 is SGHDT and CDR2 is YYEEEE. V dropped 2 bases and J dropped 2; count of bases not matched to a gene: 9. The CDR3 runs to 17 residues.

This clone has only one observation. The J gene is TRBJ2-1, the V gene TRBV2; 14 positions agree with TRBD2. This CDR3 is 17 amino acids long. The germline gives CDR1 SNHLY, CDR2 FYNNEI. The V segment lost 4 bases and the J segment 0 bases; nucleotides outside the gene matches: 2. CDR3 amino acids: CASSGTSGRSSYNEQFF. The CDR3 bases are TGTGCCAGCAGTGGGACTAGCGGGAGGAGCTCCTACAATGAGCAGTTCTTC.

The rearrangement uses TRBV18 and TRBJ1-6; D gene ambiguous. Trimming shortened V by 3 bases and J by 10 bases, and 13 bases separated the two germline ends. The CDR3 extends over 14 amino acids. Looked up from germline, CDR1 is KGHSH and CDR2 is LQKENI. For the CDR3, the DNA is TGTGCCAGCTCACCTGGAGGGCGCGGGTCACCCCTCCACTTT. It encodes CASSPGGRGSPLHF. The full variable domain, in which reference TRBV18 and TRBJ1-6 provide the parts outside the CDR3, is NAGVMQNPRHLVRRRGQEARLRCSPMKGHSHVYWYRQLPEEGLKFMVYLQKENIIDESGMPKERFSAEFPKEGPSILRIQQVVRGDSAAYFCASSPGGRGSPLHFGNGTRLTVT.

The chain combines TRBV5-1 with TRBJ1-1, with a possible D match to TRBD1 (6 bases). The length of the CDR3 is 14 residues. Germline CDR1 and CDR2: SGHRS and YFSETQ. Trimming removed 4 bases from V and 3 bases from J, with 13 bases in between. The CDR3: CASSPTGRHTEAFF. DNA of the CDR3: TGCGCCAGCAGCCCCACAGGGCGGCACACTGAAGCTTTCTTT. The variable domain in full, completed from reference TRBV5-1 and TRBJ1-1, reads KAGVTQTPRYLIKTRGQQVTLSCSPISGHRSVSWYQQTPGQGLQFLFEYFSETQRNKGNFPGRFSGRQFSNSRSEMNVSTLELGDSALYLCASSPTGRHTEAFFGQGTRLTVV.

The chain is built from TRBV6-1 and TRBJ1-2; 8 positions match TRBD1. After removal of 1 base from V and 4 bases from J, the junction contained 5 bases not matched to a gene. This CDR3 comprises 15 residues. Germline lookup yields CDR1 MNHNS and CDR2 SASEGT. The CDR3 sequence is CASSEVDRVVYGYTF. The CDR3 DNA sequence: TGTGCCAGCAGTGAAGTGGACAGGGTGGTCTATGGCTACACCTTC.

The chain employs TRBV9 and TRBJ1-4, with 8 bases identical to TRBD1. The germline V gene has CDR1 SGDLS and CDR2 YYNGEE. The CDR3 loop spans 14 amino acids. V was clipped by 0 bases and J by 8 bases; unmatched bases: 3. CDR3 DNA sequence: TGTGCCAGCAGCGTAGGGACAGGGCAAGAAAAACTGTTTTTT. This sequence encodes CASSVGTGQEKLFF.

The CDR3 loop reads CAISDPGLETEAFF. DNA of the CDR3: TGTGCCATCAGTGACCCAGGGCTAGAAACTGAAGCTTTCTTT. V and J are TRBV10-3 and TRBJ1-1; maybe TRBD1 (5 bases). Germline V gene lookup returns CDR1 ENHRY and CDR2 SYGVKD. The germline V and J ends were trimmed by 3 bases and 5 bases, with 13 bases remaining between them. The CDR3 has 14 amino acids.

The gene calls are TRBV19 and TRBJ1-6; 7 bases match TRBD1. Germline V gene lookup returns CDR1 LNHDA and CDR2 SQIVND (reference sequence). This CDR3 spans 16 amino acids. V shed 1 base, J shed 7 bases, and the junction held 7 bases outside the gene matches. The CDR3 sequence: CASSIAGTERNSPLHF. The CDR3, as DNA: TGTGCCAGTAGTATAGCCGGGACAGAAAGAAATTCACCCCTCCACTTT.

The chain recombines TRBV6-6 with TRBJ2-7; weak D call: TRBD1 (5 bases). This CDR3 is 16 amino acids long. V was clipped by 6 bases and J by 5 bases, with 23 bases between them. Per the germline V gene, CDR1 is MNHNY and CDR2 is SVGAGI (reference sequence). The CDR3 here is CASRLGAWTPNNEQYF. Written as DNA, the CDR3 is TGTGCCAGCAGACTTGGGGCGTGGACCCCCAATAACGAGCAGTACTTC.

The rearrangement links TRBV5-6 to TRBJ2-7; the D is unclear. CDR1 is SGHDT and CDR2 is YYEEEE in the germline V gene. Between the trimmed V and J ends, which lost 3 bases and 2 bases, there was a span of 6 bases. CDR3 size: 12 residues. CDR3: CASSSNPYEQYF. Written as DNA, the CDR3 is TGTGCCAGCAGCTCCAATCCCTACGAGCAGTACTTC.

Worth noting for this clone: In the same sample, other DNA sequences code for this CDR3. This chain connects TRBV20-1 to TRBJ2-7, with D perhaps TRBD1 (5 bases). The CDR3 is made up of 11 amino acids. V lost 2 bases to trimming and J lost 5 bases, with 7 bases between them. Germline loops: CDR1 DFQATT, CDR2 SNEGSKA (reference sequence). CDR3 residues: CSARSGHEQYF. In DNA form, the CDR3 reads TGCAGTGCTAGATCAGGGCACGAGCAGTACTTC.

The genes are TRBV11-1 and TRBJ1-1; 7 nucleotides agree with TRBD1. The CDR3 has 13 residues. Trimming took 5 bases from V and 4 from J; bases not matched to a gene: 4. Germline V gene lookup returns CDR1 SGHAT and CDR2 FQDESV (reference sequence). The CDR3 DNA reads as TGTGCCAGCAGCCTTTCAGGGGGCACTGAAGCTTTCTTT. Amino acid sequence: CASSLSGGTEAFF.

The J gene is TRBJ1-5, the V gene TRBV5-6; D unresolved. The CDR3 covers 15 residues. From germline, CDR1 is SGHDT and CDR2 YYEEEE. Trimming pared 0 bases from V and 0 bases from J, leaving 7 bases between. CDR3: CASSLDSNSNQPQHF. The DNA for the CDR3 is TGTGCCAGCAGCTTGGACAGTAATAGCAATCAGCCCCAGCATTTT.

This chain connects TRBV5-1 to TRBJ1-2, with D perhaps TRBD1 (6 bases). V gave up 2 bases and J gave up 3 bases, with 14 bases separating them. Germline CDR1 SGHRS, CDR2 YFSETQ. CDR3 length: 15 residues. CDR3 bases: TGCGCCAGCAGCTTAGGGGACATCGGCGACTATGGCTACACCTTC. This encodes CASSLGDIGDYGYTF.